Detailed here is one TCR beta chain. This entry comes from a study of blood T cell repertoires in COVID-19. V lost 3 bases and J lost 2, with 10 bases in between. The CDR3 is made up of 14 amino acids. Germline V gene data show CDR1 as MNHNS and CDR2 as SASEGT. Here immunoSEQ multiplex PCR was the method, and the copy in TCRdb shows in-frame clones only, minus some. The sample gives roughly 48,000 clones, around four fifths of which show up once; about 5.2% is in the top ten. This sequence joins TRBV6-1 and TRBJ2-5; D possibly corresponds to TRBD1 (5 bases). The clonotype was recovered from a human donor in a cohort sampled during active COVID-19. Material: peripheral blood. CDR3 DNA: TGTGCCAGCAGTGAGCAGGGTTCACAAGAGACCCAGTACTTC. The encoded protein is CASSEQGSQETQYF.